In its sample, the clone carrying this TCR beta chain was seen a few times. Its target is not known. Sample-barcoded 5' priming and a J-beta primer mix drove a second PCR of roughly 7 to 11 cycles. Each cDNA molecule, via a template-switch adaptor with 12 random nucleotides, was tagged. TCRdb re-analysed the 5' RACE reads in MiXCR, keeping a single row per CDR3 protein. The sample gives around 1,100,000 distinct CDR3 sequences, more than 30% of which show up once; roughly 13% is in the top ten. This specimen comes from a study of blood T cells in healthy people across ages. Turning to the study itself: Template switching picked up about one barcoded beta molecule for each two T cells.

Drawing of peripheral blood yielded about 9.7 milliliters from each donor. Whole-study findings and limits: Strongly correlated with naive T cell percentage was TCR beta diversity.

The specimen was blood. The sequence was obtained from a man younger than 30 in good health.

In DNA, the CDR3 is TGTGCCAGCAGCTTAGCGGTCCAGGGCGATTCTGGAAACACCATATATTTT. This sequence encodes CASSLAVQGDSGNTIYF. V gene TRBV7-2 combines with J gene TRBJ1-3; TRBD1 might be the D (5 bases). Germline V gives CDR1 SGHTA, CDR2 FQGNSA. With 0 bases removed from V and 1 base from J, the gap between germline ends came to 13 bases. The CDR3 length is 17 residues.